The 2 T cell receptor beta chains given below trace back to one sample, sequenced in a study of patients and donors after allogeneic stem cell transplantation. TCRdb used MiXCR to reprocess the RT-PCR reads, holding one entry per CDR3 protein. Seen here are hundreds of thousands of distinct CDR3 sequences, roughly 17% observed once, and the top ten hold around 7.9%. Material for sequencing was blood, either unsorted or a sorted T cell fraction (not recorded which). These receptors originate from a human donor who was either an allogeneic HSCT recipient or a stem cell or donor lymphocyte infusion donor (not recorded which). It is not recorded whose cells these are; they may come from a transplant donor.

This sequence joins TRBV14 and TRBJ1-2; 7 bases fit TRBD1. Germline assignment: CDR1 SGHDN and CDR2 FVKESK. V shed 0 bases and J 8 bases; nucleotides not matched to a gene: 6. This CDR3 has 14 amino acids. The CDR3 region is CASSQDRRGLGYTF. The CDR3 region has the DNA TGTGCCAGCAGCCAAGATAGGAGGGGGCTCGGCTACACCTTC.

This clonotype showed up just a few times. V usage is TRBV6-2 or TRBV6-3 and J usage is TRBJ2-7; 7 nucleotides line up with TRBD1. The V gene end was trimmed by 6 bases and the J gene end by 5 bases; junction bases not matched to a gene: 10. Germline CDR1 and CDR2: MNHEY and SVGEGT. CDR3 length equals 14 residues. The CDR3 here is CASSPRQGGHEQYF. The CDR3 nucleotides read TGTGCCAGCAGCCCAAGACAGGGTGGACACGAGCAGTACTTC.